These 9 T cell receptor beta chains came from one sample sequenced in a study of cytomegalovirus exposure and HLA in healthy donors. The PCR used 60 Vbeta and 13 Jbeta primers. Method: immunoSEQ multiplex PCR; TCRdb's copy keeps in-frame clones and lacks some. The sample consists of 25,000 to 40,000 clones, 40% to 50% of them appearing once. Sequencing was done on a sample of PBMCs. These receptor sequences come from a woman between 45 and 60 years old in good health and CMV-seronegative.

This clone is labeled as medium-sized. The chain uses TRBV28 and TRBJ2-7; 9 positions match TRBD1. The length of the CDR3 is 15 residues. CDR1 is MDHEN and CDR2 is SYDVKM in the germline V gene. The V gene end was trimmed by 3 bases and the J gene end by 2 bases; junction bases not matched to a gene: 5. CDR3 in amino acids: CASSLATGGTYEQYF. As DNA, the CDR3 is TGTGCCAGCAGTTTGGCGACAGGGGGTACCTACGAGCAGTACTTC.

The V gene is TRBV19, the J gene TRBJ1-1; no reliable D call. The CDR3 is made up of 14 amino acids. Germline assignment: CDR1 LNHDA and CDR2 SQIVND (reference sequence). V was trimmed by 5 bases and J by 0 bases, leaving 10 bases between them. The CDR3 nucleotides read TGTGCCAGTAGTCCCCTCGGGATGAACACTGAAGCTTTCTTT. This encodes CASSPLGMNTEAFF.

This clone showed up just a few times. This sequence joins TRBV28 and TRBJ1-1; 8 bases align to TRBD1. With 6 bases clipped from V and 7 bases from J, the junction kept 13 bases outside the gene matches. The V gene's germline CDR1 is MDHEN and CDR2 SYDVKM. This CDR3 is built from 15 residues. CDR3 sequence: CASSELRGRQDEAFF. In DNA, the CDR3 is TGTGCCAGCAGCGAACTCAGGGGGCGGCAGGATGAAGCTTTCTTT.

V gene TRBV2 combines with J gene TRBJ2-7; D is possibly TRBD2 (6 bases). V was cut by 2 bases and J by 4 bases, with 15 bases left in between. Per the germline V gene, CDR1 is SNHLY and CDR2 is FYNNEI. The CDR3 is 15 amino acids. The CDR3, as DNA: TGTGCCAGCAGTGAAAACGGGAGAGTCGGGTACGAGCAGTACTTC. Residues: CASSENGRVGYEQYF.

The chain uses TRBV6-5 and TRBJ1-3; D perhaps matches TRBD1 (6 bases). Germline V gene lookup returns CDR1 MNHEY and CDR2 SVGAGI. CDR3 length equals 15 residues. The V end was cut by 8 bases, the J end by 4 bases, with 18 bases between. CDR3 sequence: CASQGRGAQGNTIYF. DNA of the CDR3: TGTGCCAGCCAAGGGCGGGGGGCGCAGGGAAACACCATATATTTT.

This clone was picked up a small number of times. The chain combines TRBV7-9 with TRBJ1-4; D is undetermined. Per the germline V gene, CDR1 is SEHNR and CDR2 is FQNEAQ (reference sequence). The CDR3 contains 13 residues. V shed 1 base and J shed 4 bases, with 4 bases lying between them. CDR3 residues: CASSLDLNEKLFF. The DNA of the CDR3 is TGTGCCAGCAGCTTAGATCTTAATGAAAAACTGTTTTTT.

This clone was observed once. The gene calls are TRBV2 and TRBJ2-2; tentatively, D is TRBD1 (6 bases). The CDR3 consists of 15 residues. Trimming left V 5 bases short and J 0 bases short, with 10 bases between. Germline V gene lookup returns CDR1 SNHLY and CDR2 FYNNEI. This CDR3 is CASSSYRANTGELFF. CDR3 sequence (DNA): TGTGCCAGCAGTTCCTACAGGGCGAACACCGGGGAGCTGTTTTTT.

This clone was recorded a few times. The chain links TRBV15 to TRBJ2-5, with D tentatively TRBD2 (7 bases). Per germline, CDR1 LNHNV and CDR2 YYDKDF (reference sequence). The CDR3 spans 16 residues. Trimming left V 1 base short and J 1 base short, with 13 bases between. For the CDR3, the DNA is TGTGCCACCAGCAGAGGGGGGGGCCTCCTCCAAGAGACCCAGTACTTC. This codes for CATSRGGGLLQETQYF.

The chain carries TRBV7-6 and TRBJ1-2; 7 bases align to TRBD1. Germline values: CDR1 SGHVS, CDR2 FNYEAQ. Trimming took 5 bases from V and 4 from J; bases not matched to a gene: 7. The CDR3 loop spans 14 amino acids. CDR3 in amino acids: CASSPNTGAYGYTF. The CDR3 bases are TGTGCCAGCAGCCCAAACACAGGGGCCTATGGCTACACCTTC. Filled out from reference TRBV7-6 and TRBJ1-2, the complete variable domain reads GAGVSQSPRYKVTKRGQDVALRCDPISGHVSLYWYRQALGQGPEFLTYFNYEAQQDKSGLPNDRFSAERPEGSISTLTIQRTEQRDSAMYRCASSPNTGAYGYTFGSGTRLTVV.